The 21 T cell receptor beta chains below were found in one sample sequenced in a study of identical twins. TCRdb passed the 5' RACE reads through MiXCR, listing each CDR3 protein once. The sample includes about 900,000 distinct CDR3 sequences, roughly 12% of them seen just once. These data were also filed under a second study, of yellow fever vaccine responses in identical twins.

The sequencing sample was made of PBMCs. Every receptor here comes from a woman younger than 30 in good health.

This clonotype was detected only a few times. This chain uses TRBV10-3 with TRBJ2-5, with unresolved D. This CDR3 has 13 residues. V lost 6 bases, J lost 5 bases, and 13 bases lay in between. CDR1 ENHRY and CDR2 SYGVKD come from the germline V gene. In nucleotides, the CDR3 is TGTGCCATCAGAGACAACCAACGGGAGACCCAGTACTTC. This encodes CAIRDNQRETQYF.

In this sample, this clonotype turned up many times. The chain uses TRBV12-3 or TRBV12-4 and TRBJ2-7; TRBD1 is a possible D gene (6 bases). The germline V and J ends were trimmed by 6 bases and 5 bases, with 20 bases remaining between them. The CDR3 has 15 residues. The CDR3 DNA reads TGTGCCAGCAGCGCTTTTCCCACAGGGTCGAACGAGCAGTACTTC. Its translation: CASSAFPTGSNEQYF.

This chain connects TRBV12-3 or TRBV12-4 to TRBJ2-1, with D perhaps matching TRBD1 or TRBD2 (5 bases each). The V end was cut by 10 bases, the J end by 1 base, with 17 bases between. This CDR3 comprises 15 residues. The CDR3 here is CATLRGTPSYNEQFF. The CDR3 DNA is TGTGCCACCCTCCGAGGGACCCCATCCTACAATGAGCAGTTCTTC.

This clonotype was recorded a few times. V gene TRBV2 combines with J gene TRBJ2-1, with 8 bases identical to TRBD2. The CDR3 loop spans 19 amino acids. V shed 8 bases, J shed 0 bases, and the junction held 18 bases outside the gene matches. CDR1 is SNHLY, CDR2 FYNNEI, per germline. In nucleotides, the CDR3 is TGTGCCAGCTCTGGTCCAAGGTCCAGCGGGAGAAGCTCCTACAATGAGCAGTTCTTC. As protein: CASSGPRSSGRSSYNEQFF.

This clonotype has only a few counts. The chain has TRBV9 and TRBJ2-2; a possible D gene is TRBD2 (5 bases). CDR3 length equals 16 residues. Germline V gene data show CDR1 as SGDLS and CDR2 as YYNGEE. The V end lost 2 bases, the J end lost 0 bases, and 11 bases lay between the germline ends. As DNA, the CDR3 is TGTGCCAGCAGCGTCCGAGGGCCCGCGAACACCGGGGAGCTGTTTTTT. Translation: CASSVRGPANTGELFF. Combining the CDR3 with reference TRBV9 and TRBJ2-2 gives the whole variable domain DSGVTQTPKHLITATGQRVTLRCSPRSGDLSVYWYQQSLDQGLQFLIQYYNGEERAKGNILERFSAQQFPDLHSELNLSSLELGDSALYFCASSVRGPANTGELFFGEGSRLTVL.

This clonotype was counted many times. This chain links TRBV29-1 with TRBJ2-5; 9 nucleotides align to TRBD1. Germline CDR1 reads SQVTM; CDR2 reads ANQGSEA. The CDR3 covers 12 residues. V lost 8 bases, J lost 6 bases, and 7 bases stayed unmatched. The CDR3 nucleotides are TGCAGCACCACAGGGGGCCGGAAGACCCAGTACTTC. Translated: CSTTGGRKTQYF. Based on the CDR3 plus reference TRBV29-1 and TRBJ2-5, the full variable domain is SAVISQKPSRDICQRGTSLTIQCQVDSQVTMMFWYRQQPGQSLTLIATANQGSEATYESGFVIDKFPISRPNLTFSTLTVSNMSPEDSSIYLCSTTGGRKTQYFGPGTRLLVL.

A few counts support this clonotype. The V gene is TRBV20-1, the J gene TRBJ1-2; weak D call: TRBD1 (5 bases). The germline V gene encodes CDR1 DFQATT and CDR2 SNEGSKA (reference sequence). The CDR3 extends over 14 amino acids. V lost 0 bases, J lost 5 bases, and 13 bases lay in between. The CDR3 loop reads CSAREAGPGYGYTF. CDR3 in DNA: TGCAGTGCTAGAGAGGCAGGGCCTGGGTATGGCTACACCTTC.

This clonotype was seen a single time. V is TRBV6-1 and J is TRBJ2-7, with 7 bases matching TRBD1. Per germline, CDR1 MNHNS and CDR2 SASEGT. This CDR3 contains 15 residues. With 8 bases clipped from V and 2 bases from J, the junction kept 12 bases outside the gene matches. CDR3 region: CASWETGTVAYEQYF. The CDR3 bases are TGTGCCAGCTGGGAGACAGGGACCGTAGCCTACGAGCAGTACTTC.

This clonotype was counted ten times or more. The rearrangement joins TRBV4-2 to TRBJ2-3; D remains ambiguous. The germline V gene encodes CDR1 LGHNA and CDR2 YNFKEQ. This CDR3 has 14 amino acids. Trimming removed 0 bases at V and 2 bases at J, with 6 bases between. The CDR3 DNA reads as TGTGCCAGCAGCCAAGACTACAACACAGATACGCAGTATTTT. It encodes CASSQDYNTDTQYF.

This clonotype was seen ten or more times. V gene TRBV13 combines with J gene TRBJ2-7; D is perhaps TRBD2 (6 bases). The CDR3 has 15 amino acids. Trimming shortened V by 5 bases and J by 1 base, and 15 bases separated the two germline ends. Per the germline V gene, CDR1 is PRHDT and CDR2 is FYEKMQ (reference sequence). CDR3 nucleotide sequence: TGTGCCAGCAGCCATAGCGGACTGGTATCCTACGAGCAGTACTTC. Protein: CASSHSGLVSYEQYF.

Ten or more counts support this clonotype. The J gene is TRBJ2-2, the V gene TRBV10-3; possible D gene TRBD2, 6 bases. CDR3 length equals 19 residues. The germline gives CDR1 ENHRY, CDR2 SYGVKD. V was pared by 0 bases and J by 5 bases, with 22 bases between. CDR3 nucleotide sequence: TGTGCCATCAGTGAGTCGACCCGCGGGGCCGGGAGTCGTACCGGGGAGCTGTTTTTT. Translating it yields CAISESTRGAGSRTGELFF.

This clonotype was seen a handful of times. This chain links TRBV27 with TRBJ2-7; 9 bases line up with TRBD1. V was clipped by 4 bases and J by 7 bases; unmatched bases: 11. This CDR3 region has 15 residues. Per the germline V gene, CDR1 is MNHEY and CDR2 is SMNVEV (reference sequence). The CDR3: CASSSVPGQGREQYV. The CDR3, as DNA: TGTGCCAGCAGTTCAGTCCCGGGACAGGGTCGGGAGCAGTACGTC.

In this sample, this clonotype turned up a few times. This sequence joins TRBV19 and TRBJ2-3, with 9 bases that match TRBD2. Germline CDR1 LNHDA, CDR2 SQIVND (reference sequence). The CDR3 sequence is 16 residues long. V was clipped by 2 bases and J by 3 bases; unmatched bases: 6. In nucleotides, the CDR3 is TGTGCCAGTAGTATAAGGAGCGGGAGGTTGACAGATACGCAGTATTTT. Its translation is CASSIRSGRLTDTQYF. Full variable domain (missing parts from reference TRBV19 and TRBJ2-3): DGGITQSPKYLFRKEGQNVTLSCEQNLNHDAMYWYRQDPGQGLRLIYYSQIVNDFQKGDIAEGYSVSREKKESFPLTVTSAQKNPTAFYLCASSIRSGRLTDTQYFGPGTRLTVL.

CDR3 DNA: TGTGCCAGCAGGACCATCAGGGATAAGGGATCACCCCTCCACTTT. This codes for CASRTIRDKGSPLHF. The chain has TRBV27 and TRBJ1-6; a possible D gene is TRBD1 (5 bases). Per germline, CDR1 MNHEY and CDR2 SMNVEV (reference sequence). V lost 6 bases to trimming and J lost 10 bases, with 19 bases between them. This CDR3 contains 15 residues.

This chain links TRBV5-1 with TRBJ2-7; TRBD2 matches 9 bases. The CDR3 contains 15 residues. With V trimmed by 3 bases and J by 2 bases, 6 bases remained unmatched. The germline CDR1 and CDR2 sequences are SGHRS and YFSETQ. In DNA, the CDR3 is TGCGCCAGCAGCTGTGGGACTAGCTGGGCCTACGAGCAGTACGTC. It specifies CASSCGTSWAYEQYV.

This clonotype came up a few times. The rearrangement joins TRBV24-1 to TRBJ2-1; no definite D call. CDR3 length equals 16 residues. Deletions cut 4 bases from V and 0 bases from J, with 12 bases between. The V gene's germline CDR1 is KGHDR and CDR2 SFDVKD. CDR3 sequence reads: CATSDPLDSSYNEQFF. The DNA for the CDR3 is TGTGCCACCAGTGACCCTTTGGATAGCTCCTACAATGAGCAGTTCTTC.

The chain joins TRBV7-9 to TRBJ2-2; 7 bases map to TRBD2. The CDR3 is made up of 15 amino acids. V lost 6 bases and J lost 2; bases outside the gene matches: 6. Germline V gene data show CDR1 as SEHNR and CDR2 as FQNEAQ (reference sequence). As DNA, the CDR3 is TGTGCCAGCAGAATAGCGGGTGATAACACCGGGGAGCTGTTTTTT. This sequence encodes CASRIAGDNTGELFF.

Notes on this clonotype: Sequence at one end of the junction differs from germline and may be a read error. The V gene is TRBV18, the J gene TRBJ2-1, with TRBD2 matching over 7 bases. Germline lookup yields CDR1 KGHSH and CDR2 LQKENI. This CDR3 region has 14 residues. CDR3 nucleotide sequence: TGTGCCAGTTCACTAGCGATTTGGAAGAATGAGCAGTTCTTC. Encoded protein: CASSLAIWKNEQFF.

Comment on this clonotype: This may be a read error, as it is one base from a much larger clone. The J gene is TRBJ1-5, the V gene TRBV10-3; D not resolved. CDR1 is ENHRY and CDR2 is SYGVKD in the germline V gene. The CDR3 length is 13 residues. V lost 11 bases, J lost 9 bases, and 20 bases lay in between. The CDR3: CAARTGFDRPQHF. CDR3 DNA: TGTGCCGCCCGGACTGGGTTTGATCGGCCCCAGCATTTT.

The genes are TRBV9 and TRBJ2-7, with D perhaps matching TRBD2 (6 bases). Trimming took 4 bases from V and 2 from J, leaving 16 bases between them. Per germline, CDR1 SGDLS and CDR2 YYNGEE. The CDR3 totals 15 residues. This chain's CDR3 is CASSPGLREPYEQYF. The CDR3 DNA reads TGTGCCAGCAGCCCAGGGTTGCGGGAACCCTACGAGCAGTACTTC.

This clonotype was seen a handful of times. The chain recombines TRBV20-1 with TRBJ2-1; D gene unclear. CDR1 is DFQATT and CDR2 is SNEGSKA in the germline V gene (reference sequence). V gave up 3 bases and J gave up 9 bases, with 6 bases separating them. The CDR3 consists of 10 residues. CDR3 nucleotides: TGCAGTGCTAGGTTAGCTGAGCAGTTCTTC. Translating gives CSARLAEQFF.